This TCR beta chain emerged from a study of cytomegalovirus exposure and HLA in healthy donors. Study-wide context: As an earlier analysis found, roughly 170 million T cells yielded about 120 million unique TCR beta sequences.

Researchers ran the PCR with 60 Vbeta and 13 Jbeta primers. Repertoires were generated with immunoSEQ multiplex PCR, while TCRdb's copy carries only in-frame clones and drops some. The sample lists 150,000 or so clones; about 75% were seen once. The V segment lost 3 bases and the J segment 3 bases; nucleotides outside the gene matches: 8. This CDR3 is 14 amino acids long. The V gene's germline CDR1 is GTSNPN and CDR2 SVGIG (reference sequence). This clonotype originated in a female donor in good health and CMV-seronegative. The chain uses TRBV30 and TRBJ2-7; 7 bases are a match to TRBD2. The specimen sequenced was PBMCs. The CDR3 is CAWRWGGSYYEQYF. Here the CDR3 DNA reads TGTGCCTGGAGGTGGGGGGGTTCCTACTACGAGCAGTACTTC. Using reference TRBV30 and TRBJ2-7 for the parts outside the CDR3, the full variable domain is SQTIHQWPATLVQPVGSPLSLECTVEGTSNPNLYWYRQAAGRGLQLLFYSVGIGQISSEVPQNLSASRPQDRQFILSSKKLLLSDSGFYLCAWRWGGSYYEQYFGPGTRLTVT.